Below, 15 T cell receptor beta chains from the same sample are listed, as sequenced in a study of blood T cells in healthy people across ages. A second PCR, run for roughly 6 to 11 cycles, used a sample-barcoded 5' primer plus a J-beta primer mix. MiXCR, run by TCRdb on the 5' RACE reads, gives a single entry per CDR3 protein. The sample has 1.5 million to 2 million distinct CDR3 sequences; 40% to 55% are singletons. The sample was blood. The receptors shown here come from a middle-aged woman in good health.

The chain combines TRBV15 with TRBJ2-1; D is possibly TRBD1 (6 bases). This CDR3 region has 15 residues. V gave up 1 base and J gave up 0 bases, with 7 bases separating them. The germline V gene has CDR1 LNHNV and CDR2 YYDKDF (reference sequence). CDR3 sequence (DNA): TGTGCCACCAGCAGAGGGACAGTCTCCTACAATGAGCAGTTCTTC. Translating gives CATSRGTVSYNEQFF.

This clonotype was detected only a few times. The chain links TRBV6-6 to TRBJ1-1; tentative D call: TRBD1 (6 bases). The CDR3 loop spans 14 amino acids. The germline gives CDR1 MNHNY, CDR2 SVGAGI (reference sequence). Trimming took off 0 bases at V and 7 bases at J, with 12 bases between the two ends. In nucleotides, the CDR3 is TGTGCCAGCAGTTACTCGGGGACATCTAGTGAAGCTTTCTTT. This gives the protein CASSYSGTSSEAFF.

This clonotype was counted a few times. The gene calls are TRBV4-2 and TRBJ1-6; D gene ambiguous. There are 14 residues in the CDR3. In germline, CDR1 is LGHNA, CDR2 YNFKEQ. V lost 0 bases and J 10 bases, leaving 10 bases between the germline ends. CDR3 loop: CASSQDRASSPLHF. The DNA of the CDR3 is TGTGCCAGCAGCCAAGATAGGGCGTCGTCACCCCTCCACTTT.

This clonotype showed up just a few times. The chain uses TRBV4-1 and TRBJ1-5, with TRBD1 matching 7 bases. The CDR3 consists of 16 residues. CDR1 and CDR2 (germline): MGHRA, YSYEKL. The V segment lost 2 bases and the J segment 7 bases; nucleotides outside the gene matches: 11. CDR3 nucleotide sequence: TGCGCCAGCAGCCAACCTGACAGGGATCTCCGGCAGCCCCAGCATTTT. Protein sequence: CASSQPDRDLRQPQHF.

The chain couples TRBV7-2 to TRBJ2-3; TRBD1 is a possible D gene (8 bases). The CDR3 contains 15 residues. CDR1 SGHTA and CDR2 FQGNSA come from the germline V gene. V lost 3 bases and J 5 bases, leaving 15 bases between the germline ends. CDR3 protein: CASSFWTGREDTQYF. CDR3 nucleotides: TGTGCCAGCAGCTTCTGGACAGGGAGGGAAGATACGCAGTATTTT.

The chain employs TRBV12-3 or TRBV12-4 and TRBJ2-3; 8 bases are shared with TRBD2. The CDR3 is 16 amino acids. V lost 6 bases, J lost 1 base, and 9 bases stayed unmatched. DNA for the CDR3: TGTGCCAGCAGCCTCGGGGGAGCGGGGGGCACAGATACGCAGTATTTT. Its protein product is CASSLGGAGGTDTQYF.

The chain uses TRBV6-6 and TRBJ1-6, with 10 bases aligning to TRBD1. V dropped 5 bases and J dropped 8; count of bases not matched to a gene: 12. The CDR3 extends over 17 amino acids. The germline V gene encodes CDR1 MNHNY and CDR2 SVGAGI (reference sequence). This chain's CDR3 is CASSRMTGGSADSPLHF. The CDR3 DNA sequence: TGTGCCAGCAGTCGCATGACAGGGGGCTCGGCGGATTCACCCCTCCACTTT.

This clonotype appeared a single time. The rearrangement links TRBV7-2 to TRBJ2-5; TRBD2 is a possible D gene (6 bases). This CDR3 has 14 amino acids. Trimming removed 5 bases at V and 2 bases at J, with 12 bases between. Germline V lookup: CDR1 SGHTA, CDR2 FQGNSA. CDR3 in DNA: TGTGCCAGCAGCCTCCCGACTAGACAAGAGACCCAGTACTTC. This encodes CASSLPTRQETQYF.

The chain recombines TRBV29-1 with TRBJ2-7; no firm D call. Germline assignment: CDR1 SQVTM and CDR2 ANQGSEA. This CDR3 contains 13 residues. The ends were cut back, 3 bases at V and 6 bases at J, with 15 bases in the middle. In DNA, the CDR3 is TGCAGCGTTGAGGGTCAGTCCGGGCGCGAGCAGTACTTC. Translating it yields CSVEGQSGREQYF.

The chain has TRBV6-1 and TRBJ2-1, with no clear D. The CDR3 consists of 13 residues. Germline CDR1 MNHNS, CDR2 SASEGT. V lost 0 bases and J lost 10, with 10 bases in between. CDR3 DNA: TGTGCCAGCAGTGAAGCATCGCCCGGGGAGCAGTTCTTC. This encodes CASSEASPGEQFF.

This chain links TRBV7-8 with TRBJ2-6; weak D call: TRBD1 (7 bases). V lost 5 bases, J lost 0 bases, and 26 bases lay in between. Per germline, CDR1 SGHVS and CDR2 FQNEAQ. The CDR3 consists of 21 residues. The CDR3 loop reads CASSPDRAGPSAFSGANVLTF. The CDR3 DNA reads TGTGCCAGCAGCCCTGACAGGGCCGGACCTAGCGCGTTCTCTGGGGCCAACGTCCTGACTTTC.

This clonotype was seen only a few times. The rearrangement joins TRBV7-2 to TRBJ2-5; 8 bases align to TRBD2. The CDR3 spans 14 residues. Trimming cost V 5 bases and J 7 bases; bases outside gene matches: 9. Looked up from germline, CDR1 is SGHTA and CDR2 is FQGNSA. In DNA, the CDR3 is TGTGCCAGCAGCGACGGGGGGGGCATAGTGACCCAGTACTTC. Its translation is CASSDGGGIVTQYF. Full variable domain (rest looked up from reference TRBV7-2 and TRBJ2-5): GAGVSQSPSNKVTEKGKDVELRCDPISGHTALYWYRQSLGQGLEFLIYFQGNSAPDKSGLPSDRFSAERTGGSVSTLTIQRTQQEDSAVYLCASSDGGGIVTQYFGPGTRLLVL.

The V gene is TRBV4-2, the J gene TRBJ2-1; 7 bases match TRBD1. The CDR3 length is 17 residues. Trimming took 2 bases from V and 2 from J; bases not matched to a gene: 9. Germline CDR1 reads LGHNA; CDR2 reads YNFKEQ. This chain's CDR3 is CASSQQTGLGTYNEQFF. The CDR3 nucleotides read TGTGCCAGCAGCCAACAGACAGGGCTGGGGACCTACAATGAGCAGTTCTTC.

The chain joins TRBV3-1 to TRBJ1-4, with 7 bases that match TRBD1. This CDR3 is built from 17 residues. The V and J ends lost 4 bases and 7 bases, in that order; junction bases with no gene match: 15. From germline, CDR1 is LGHDT and CDR2 YNNKEL (reference sequence). DNA for the CDR3: TGTGCCAGCAGCCGAGACTTTACGACAGGGAGGGGTGAAAAACTGTTTTTT. This encodes CASSRDFTTGRGEKLFF.

This clonotype has just a few counts. J is TRBJ2-5 and V is TRBV29-1; no reliable D call. Trimming took off 2 bases at V and 0 bases at J, with 10 bases between the two ends. This CDR3 is 14 amino acids long. Germline assignment: CDR1 SQVTM and CDR2 ANQGSEA. The CDR3 DNA is TGCAGCGTTGAAAAACCGAACAACCAAGAGACCCAGTACTTC. It is translated as CSVEKPNNQETQYF.